This T cell receptor beta chain comes out of a study of cytomegalovirus exposure and HLA in healthy donors. This CDR3 spans 14 amino acids. After removal of 3 bases from V and 8 bases from J, the junction contained 6 bases not matched to a gene. Germline V gives CDR1 MDHEN, CDR2 SYDVKM. Generated by immunoSEQ multiplex PCR, the TCRdb table keeps only in-frame clones and is missing some. The sample lists over 120,000 clones, around 90% occurring once. This receptor was obtained from a woman in her thirties in good health and CMV-seropositive. Sequencing was carried out using PBMCs. The chain couples TRBV28 to TRBJ1-4; 7 positions match TRBD1. This CDR3 is CASSFLQGEEKLFF. Here the CDR3 DNA reads TGTGCCAGCAGTTTCCTTCAGGGGGAAGAAAAACTGTTTTTT.